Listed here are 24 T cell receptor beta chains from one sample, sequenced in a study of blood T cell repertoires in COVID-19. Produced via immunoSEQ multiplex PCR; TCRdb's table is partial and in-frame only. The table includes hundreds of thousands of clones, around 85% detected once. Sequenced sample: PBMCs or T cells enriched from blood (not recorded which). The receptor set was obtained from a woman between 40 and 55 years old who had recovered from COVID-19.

CDR3 in amino acids: CASSKAGAVQPQHF. For the CDR3, the DNA is TGTGCCAGTAGTAAGGCAGGGGCGGTTCAGCCCCAGCATTTT. The chain joins TRBV19 to TRBJ1-5, with D perhaps TRBD1 (6 bases). V was shortened by 4 bases and J by 6 bases, with 13 bases between the two germline ends. Germline CDR1 and CDR2: LNHDA and SQIVND (reference sequence). The CDR3 has 14 residues.

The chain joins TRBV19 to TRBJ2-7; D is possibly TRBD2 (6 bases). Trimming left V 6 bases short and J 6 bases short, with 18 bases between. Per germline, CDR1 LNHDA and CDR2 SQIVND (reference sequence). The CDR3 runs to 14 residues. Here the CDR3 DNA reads TGTGCCAGTAGAGACCTCGGGACTGACCTCGAGCAGTACTTC. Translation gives CASRDLGTDLEQYF.

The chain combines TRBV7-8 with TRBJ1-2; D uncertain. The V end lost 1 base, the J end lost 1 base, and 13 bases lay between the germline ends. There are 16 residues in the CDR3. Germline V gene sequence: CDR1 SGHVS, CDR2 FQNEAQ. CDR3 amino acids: CASSLVYQRSNYGYTF. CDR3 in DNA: TGTGCCAGCAGCTTAGTATACCAGCGAAGTAACTATGGCTACACCTTC.

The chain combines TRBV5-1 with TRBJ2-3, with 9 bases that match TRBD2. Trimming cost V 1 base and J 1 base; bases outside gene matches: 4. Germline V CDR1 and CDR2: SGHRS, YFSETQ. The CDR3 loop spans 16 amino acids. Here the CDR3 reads CASSLSGGRGTDTQYF. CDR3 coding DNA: TGCGCCAGCAGCTTGTCGGGCGGGAGGGGCACAGATACGCAGTATTTT.

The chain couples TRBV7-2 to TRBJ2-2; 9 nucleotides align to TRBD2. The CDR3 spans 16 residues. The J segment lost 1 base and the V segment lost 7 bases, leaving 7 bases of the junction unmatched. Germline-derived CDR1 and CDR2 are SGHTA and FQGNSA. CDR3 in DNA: TGTGCCAGCATCCTCCAACTAGCGGGGAACACCGGGGAGCTGTTTTTT. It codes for CASILQLAGNTGELFF.

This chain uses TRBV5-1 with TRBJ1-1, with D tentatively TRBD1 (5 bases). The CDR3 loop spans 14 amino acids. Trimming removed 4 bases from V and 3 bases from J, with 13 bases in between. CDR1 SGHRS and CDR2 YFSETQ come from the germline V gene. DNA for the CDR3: TGCGCCAGCAGCCACCGGGACTCTGACACTGAAGCTTTCTTT. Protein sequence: CASSHRDSDTEAFF.

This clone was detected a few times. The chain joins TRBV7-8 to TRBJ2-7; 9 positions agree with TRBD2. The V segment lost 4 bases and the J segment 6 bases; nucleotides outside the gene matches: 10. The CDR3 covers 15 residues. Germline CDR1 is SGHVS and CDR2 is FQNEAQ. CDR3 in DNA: TGTGCCAGCAGCTCCTCGGGACTAGCATTTGGCGAGCAGTACTTC. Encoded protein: CASSSSGLAFGEQYF. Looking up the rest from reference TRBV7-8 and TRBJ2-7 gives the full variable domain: GAGVSQSPRYKVAKRGQDVALRCDPISGHVSLFWYQQALGQGPEFLTYFQNEAQLDKSGLPSDRFFAERPEGSVSTLKIQRTQQEDSAVYLCASSSSGLAFGEQYFGPGTRLTVT.

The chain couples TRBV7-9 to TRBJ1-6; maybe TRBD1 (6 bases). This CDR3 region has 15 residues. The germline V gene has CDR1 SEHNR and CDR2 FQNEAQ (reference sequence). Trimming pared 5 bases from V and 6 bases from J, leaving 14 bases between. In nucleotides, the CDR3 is TGTGCCAGCAGCGACTACCGACAGGCTAATTCACCCCTCCACTTT. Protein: CASSDYRQANSPLHF. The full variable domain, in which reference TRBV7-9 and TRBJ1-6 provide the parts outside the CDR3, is DTGVSQNPRHKITKRGQNVTFRCDPISEHNRLYWYRQTLGQGPEFLTYFQNEAQLEKSRLLSDRFSAERPKGSFSTLEIQRTEQGDSAMYLCASSDYRQANSPLHFGNGTRLTVT.

The chain's CDR3 is CASSGTAIGNTIYF. The CDR3 DNA follows: TGTGCCAGTAGCGGGACAGCGATTGGAAACACCATATATTTT. The chain couples TRBV19 to TRBJ1-3; 7 positions match TRBD1. The CDR3 extends over 14 amino acids. The trim removed 6 bases at V and 3 bases at J, leaving 5 bases unmatched. The germline gives CDR1 LNHDA, CDR2 SQIVND (reference sequence).

CDR3 sequence: CASSPSGSGEQFF. The CDR3 DNA sequence: TGTGCCAGCAGTCCGTCTGGCAGTGGCGAGCAGTTCTTC. The gene calls are TRBV28 and TRBJ2-1, with D uncertain. CDR3 length equals 13 residues. Germline V gene data show CDR1 as MDHEN and CDR2 as SYDVKM. V gave up 5 bases and J gave up 10 bases, with 15 bases separating them. The variable domain in full, completed from reference TRBV28 and TRBJ2-1, reads DVKVTQSSRYLVKRTGEKVFLECVQDMDHENMFWYRQDPGLGLRLIYFSYDVKMKEKGDIPEGYSVSREKKERFSLILESASTNQTSMYLCASSPSGSGEQFFGPGTRLTVL.

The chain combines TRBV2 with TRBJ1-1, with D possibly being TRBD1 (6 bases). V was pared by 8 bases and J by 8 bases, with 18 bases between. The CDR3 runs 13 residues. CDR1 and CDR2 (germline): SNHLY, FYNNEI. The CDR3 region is CASRPSGGREAFF. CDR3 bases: TGTGCCAGCCGGCCCAGCGGGGGGCGGGAAGCTTTCTTT.

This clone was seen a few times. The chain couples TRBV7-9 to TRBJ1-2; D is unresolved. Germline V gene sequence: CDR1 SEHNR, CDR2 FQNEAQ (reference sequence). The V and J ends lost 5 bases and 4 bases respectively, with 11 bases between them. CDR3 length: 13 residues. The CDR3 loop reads CASSPDTRYGYTF. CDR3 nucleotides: TGTGCCAGCAGCCCAGACACCCGCTATGGCTACACCTTC.

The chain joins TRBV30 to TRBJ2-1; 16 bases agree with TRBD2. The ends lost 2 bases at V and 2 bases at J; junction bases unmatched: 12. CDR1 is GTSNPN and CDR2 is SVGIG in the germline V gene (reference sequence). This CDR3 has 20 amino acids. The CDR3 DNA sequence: TGTGCCTGGAGTCCTCCGGGACTAGCGGGAGGGGGGCCCACCTACAATGAGCAGTTCTTC. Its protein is CAWSPPGLAGGGPTYNEQFF.

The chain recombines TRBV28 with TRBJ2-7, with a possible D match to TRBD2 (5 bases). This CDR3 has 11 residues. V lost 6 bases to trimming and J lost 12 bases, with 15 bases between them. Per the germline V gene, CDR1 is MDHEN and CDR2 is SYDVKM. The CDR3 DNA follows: TGTGCCAGCAGCACCCGGGATCCCTCGTACTTC. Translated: CASSTRDPSYF.

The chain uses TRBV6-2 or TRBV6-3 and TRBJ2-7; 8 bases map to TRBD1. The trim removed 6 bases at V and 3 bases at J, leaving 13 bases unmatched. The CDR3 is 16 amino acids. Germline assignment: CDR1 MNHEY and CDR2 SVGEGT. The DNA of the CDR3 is TGTGCCAGCAGCAAACTAGGACAGGGAAAATTCTACGAGCAGTACTTC. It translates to CASSKLGQGKFYEQYF.

The CDR3 sequence: CASRDSQETQYF. CDR3 bases: TGTGCCAGCAGGGACTCTCAAGAGACCCAGTACTTC. The rearrangement links TRBV7-9 to TRBJ2-5; possible D gene TRBD2, 5 bases. Germline V lookup: CDR1 SEHNR, CDR2 FQNEAQ (reference sequence). The V end lost 6 bases, the J end lost 2 bases, and 7 bases lay between the germline ends. The CDR3 consists of 12 residues.

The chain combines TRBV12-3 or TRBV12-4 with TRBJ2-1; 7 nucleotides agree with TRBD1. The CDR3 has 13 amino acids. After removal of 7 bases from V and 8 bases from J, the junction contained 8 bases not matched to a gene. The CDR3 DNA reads TGTGCCAGCATCCGCGCCCAGGGGGATGAGCAGTTCTTC. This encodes CASIRAQGDEQFF.

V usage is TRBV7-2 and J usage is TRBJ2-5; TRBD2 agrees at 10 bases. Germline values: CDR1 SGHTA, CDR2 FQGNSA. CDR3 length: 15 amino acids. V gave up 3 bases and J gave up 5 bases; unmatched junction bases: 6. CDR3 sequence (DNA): TGTGCCAGCAGCTTTGGAGCTAGCGGGAGCGAGACCCAGTACTTC. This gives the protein CASSFGASGSETQYF.

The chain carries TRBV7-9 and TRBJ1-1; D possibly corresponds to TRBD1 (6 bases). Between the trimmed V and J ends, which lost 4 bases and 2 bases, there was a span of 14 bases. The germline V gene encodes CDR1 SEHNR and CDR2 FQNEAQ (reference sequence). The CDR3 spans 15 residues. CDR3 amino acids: CASSSLRGANTEAFF. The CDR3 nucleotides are TGTGCCAGCAGCTCACTGCGGGGGGCCAACACTGAAGCTTTCTTT.

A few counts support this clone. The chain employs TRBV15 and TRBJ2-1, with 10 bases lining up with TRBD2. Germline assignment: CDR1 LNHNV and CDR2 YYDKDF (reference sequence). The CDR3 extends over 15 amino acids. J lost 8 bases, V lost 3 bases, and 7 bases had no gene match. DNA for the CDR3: TGTGCCACCAGCAGTACCGGGACTAGCGTCCATGAGCAGTTCTTC. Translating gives CATSSTGTSVHEQFF.

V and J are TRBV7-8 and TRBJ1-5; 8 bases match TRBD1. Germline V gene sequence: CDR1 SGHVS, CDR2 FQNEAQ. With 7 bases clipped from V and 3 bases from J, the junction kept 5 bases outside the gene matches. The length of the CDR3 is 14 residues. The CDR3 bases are TGTGCCAGCACTTTGGACAGGGTCAATCAGCCCCAGCATTTT. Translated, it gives CASTLDRVNQPQHF.

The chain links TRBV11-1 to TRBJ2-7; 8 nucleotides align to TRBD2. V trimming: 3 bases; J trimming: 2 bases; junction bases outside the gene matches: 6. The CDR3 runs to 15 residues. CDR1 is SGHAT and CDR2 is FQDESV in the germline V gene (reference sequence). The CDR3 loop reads CASSFASGLAYEQYF. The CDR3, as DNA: TGTGCCAGCAGCTTTGCTAGCGGGCTCGCCTACGAGCAGTACTTC.

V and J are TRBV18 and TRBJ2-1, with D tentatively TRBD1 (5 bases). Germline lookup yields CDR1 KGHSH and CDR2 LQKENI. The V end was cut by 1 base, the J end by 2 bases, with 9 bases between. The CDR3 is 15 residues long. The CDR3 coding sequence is TGTGCCAGCTCACCACGCCAGGGTACCTACAATGAGCAGTTCTTC. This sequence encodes CASSPRQGTYNEQFF.

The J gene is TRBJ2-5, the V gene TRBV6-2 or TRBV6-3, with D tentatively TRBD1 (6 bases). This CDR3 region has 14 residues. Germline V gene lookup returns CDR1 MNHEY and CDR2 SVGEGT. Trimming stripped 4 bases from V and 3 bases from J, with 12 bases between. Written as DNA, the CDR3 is TGTGCCAGCAGTTTCACGAACAGGGAAGAGACCCAGTACTTC. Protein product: CASSFTNREETQYF.